This is a list of T cell receptor beta chains from one sample in a study of cytomegalovirus exposure and HLA in healthy donors. Assay: immunoSEQ multiplex PCR; the TCRdb copy retains only in-frame clones and omits some. The sample holds 150,000 to 200,000 clones; around 87% are singletons and the top ten take roughly 1.3%. Material: PBMCs. All receptors come from a woman aged 25 to 45 in good health and CMV-seronegative. CDR3s include the opening cysteine and the closing phenylalanine or tryptophan. The D gene is left open where the match is weak. Where a row states a size, it is once, few, many or the class of an expanded clone; other rows omit it.

D	size	V	J	CDR3	DNA
TRBD2	NA	TRBV5-4	TRBJ2-3	CASSLGGLAGATGNTQYF	TGTGCCAGCAGCTTGGGGGGACTAGCGGGGGCAACGGGAAATACGCAGTATTTT
NA	NA	TRBV6-5	TRBJ1-2	CASSSSLLANYGYTF	TGTGCCAGCAGTTCCTCCCTATTAGCTAACTATGGCTACACCTTC
NA	NA	TRBV7-2	TRBJ1-1	CASSARPHRVTEAFF	TGTGCCAGCAGTGCAAGGCCCCACAGGGTCACTGAAGCTTTCTTT
NA	NA	TRBV6-1	TRBJ1-2	CASSDLTGGWNYGYTF	TGTGCCAGCAGTGACCTCACCGGCGGGTGGAACTATGGCTACACCTTC
TRBD1	NA	TRBV5-4	TRBJ2-5	CASSWTGALGETQYF	TGTGCCAGCAGCTGGACAGGGGCCCTTGGGGAGACCCAGTACTTC
NA	NA	TRBV6-1	TRBJ2-2	CASSGPRLVTGELFF	TGTGCCAGCAGTGGGCCCCGACTAGTTACCGGGGAGCTGTTTTTT
NA	NA	TRBV5-8	TRBJ2-2	CASTHDRDTLAGELFF	TGTGCCAGCACCCACGACCGAGACACCCTTGCCGGGGAGCTGTTTTTT
NA	NA	TRBV9	TRBJ2-1	CASSAGSPYNEQFF	TGTGCCAGCAGCGCGGGATCCCCCTACAATGAGCAGTTCTTC
TRBD1	NA	TRBV5-1	TRBJ2-1	CASSLDYRGFWNEQFF	TGCGCCAGCAGCTTAGACTACAGGGGCTTTTGGAATGAGCAGTTCTTC
NA	few	TRBV25-1	TRBJ2-7	CASSVGGSYEQYF	TGTGCCAGCAGTGTTGGCGGCTCCTACGAGCAGTACTTC
NA	NA	TRBV27	TRBJ2-7	CASAWSIGSYEQYF	TGTGCCAGCGCCTGGAGTATAGGCTCCTACGAGCAGTACTTC
TRBD2	NA	TRBV10-1	TRBJ2-2	CASSIAGDTGELFF	TGCGCCAGCAGTATAGCGGGGGACACCGGGGAGCTGTTTTTT
TRBD2	NA	TRBV5-1	TRBJ2-5	CASSLEQRGDEETQYF	TGCGCCAGCAGCTTGGAACAGCGGGGGGACGAGGAGACCCAGTACTTC
TRBD1	NA	TRBV5-1	TRBJ1-1	CASSRGTGSGRNMNTEAFF	TGCGCCAGCAGCCGGGGGACAGGGTCTGGGAGGAATATGAACACTGAAGCTTTCTTT
TRBD1	NA	TRBV6-5	TRBJ2-5	CASSYDRAQYF	TGTGCCAGCAGTTACGACAGGGCCCAGTACTTC
NA	NA	TRBV2	TRBJ2-7	CASKETPAWEQYF	TGTGCCAGCAAGGAGACCCCCGCTTGGGAGCAGTACTTC
TRBD1	NA	TRBV19	TRBJ1-5	CASSPGQGTSNQPQHF	TGTGCCAGTAGTCCGGGACAGGGGACCAGCAATCAGCCCCAGCATTTT
TRBD2	NA	TRBV7-7	TRBJ2-1	CASSPGTSAYNEQFF	TGTGCTAGCAGCCCTGGGACTAGCGCCTACAATGAGCAGTTCTTC
NA	few	TRBV5-4	TRBJ2-7	CASSLEPGTSYEQYF	TGTGCCAGCAGCTTGGAGCCGGGTACCTCCTACGAGCAGTACTTC
NA	NA	TRBV5-5	TRBJ2-7	CASSLGAGQYEQYF	TGTGCCAGCAGCTTGGGTGCGGGCCAGTACGAGCAGTACTTC
NA	NA	TRBV12-5	TRBJ2-1	CASGSPRGPSSYNEQFF	TGTGCTAGTGGGTCCCCGCGGGGCCCGAGCTCCTACAATGAGCAGTTCTTC
TRBD1	NA	TRBV2	TRBJ1-2	CASSEGTGVGYGYTF	TGTGCCAGCAGTGAAGGGACAGGGGTCGGCTATGGCTACACCTTC
TRBD2	NA	TRBV14	TRBJ2-2	CANVVAGGTGELFF	TGTGCCAACGTTGTAGCGGGGGGCACCGGGGAGCTGTTTTTT
TRBD2	NA	TRBV15	TRBJ2-3	CATSKGLVAGAQVDTQYF	TGTGCCACCAGCAAAGGACTCGTAGCGGGGGCCCAAGTAGATACGCAGTATTTT
TRBD1	NA	TRBV12-5	TRBJ2-1	CASGLATFQGAPYNEQFF	TGTGCTAGTGGTTTGGCTACGTTTCAGGGGGCACCCTACAATGAGCAGTTCTTC
TRBD2	NA	TRBV6-1	TRBJ2-3	CASSDVAGALTDTQYF	TGTGCCAGCAGTGACGTAGCGGGGGCCCTCACAGATACGCAGTATTTT
NA	once	TRBV2	TRBJ2-1	CASSEARNEQFF	TGTGCCAGCAGTGAAGCGCGCAATGAGCAGTTCTTC
NA	NA	TRBV7-9	TRBJ2-5	CASSLGGGGQETQYF	TGTGCCAGCAGCTTAGGTGGGGGCGGGCAGGAGACCCAGTACTTC
NA	NA	TRBV11-3	TRBJ2-7	CASSAQGREQYF	TGTGCCAGCAGCGCACAGGGACGGGAGCAGTACTTC
NA	NA	TRBV19	TRBJ2-7	CASSLSSRGAAYEQYF	TGTGCCAGTAGTCTCTCCTCTCGGGGGGCTGCCTACGAGCAGTACTTC
NA	NA	TRBV5-6	TRBJ1-5	CASSLGPGPQPQHF	TGTGCCAGCAGCTTGGGGCCAGGGCCCCAGCCCCAGCATTTT
NA	NA	TRBV11-2	TRBJ2-7	CASSSGGRYEQYF	TGTGCCAGCAGCTCGGGGGGCCGCTACGAGCAGTACTTC
TRBD2	NA	TRBV5-1	TRBJ2-1	CASSLSNGGAYNEQFF	TGCGCCAGCAGCTTGTCCAACGGGGGGGCCTACAATGAGCAGTTCTTC
NA	NA	TRBV29-1	TRBJ2-5	CSVERETQYF	TGCAGCGTGGAGCGAGAGACCCAGTACTTC
NA	NA	TRBV14	TRBJ1-1	CASSLDRNTEAFF	TGTGCCAGCAGCCTAGACAGGAACACTGAAGCTTTCTTT
TRBD1	NA	TRBV19	TRBJ1-6	CASRPLDRGRSSYNSPLHF	TGTGCCAGTAGGCCACTCGACAGGGGTAGGAGCTCCTATAATTCACCCCTCCACTTT
TRBD1	NA	TRBV5-1	TRBJ1-1	CASSWTGRTEAFF	TGCGCCAGCAGCTGGACAGGGAGGACTGAAGCTTTCTTT
TRBD1	NA	TRBV4-1	TRBJ1-3	CASSQQETGGRSSGNTIYF	TGCGCCAGCAGCCAGCAAGAGACAGGGGGACGAAGCTCTGGAAACACCATATATTTT
NA	once	TRBV4-3	TRBJ1-1	CASSQGGRTEAFF	TGCGCCAGCAGCCAAGGAGGGCGCACTGAAGCTTTCTTT
NA	NA	TRBV7-9	TRBJ2-3	CASSFITDTQYF	TGTGCCAGCAGCTTTATCACAGATACGCAGTATTTT
NA	NA	TRBV4-1	TRBJ2-7	CASSQFGTGAYEQYF	TGCGCCAGCAGCCAATTTGGGACGGGGGCCTACGAGCAGTACTTC